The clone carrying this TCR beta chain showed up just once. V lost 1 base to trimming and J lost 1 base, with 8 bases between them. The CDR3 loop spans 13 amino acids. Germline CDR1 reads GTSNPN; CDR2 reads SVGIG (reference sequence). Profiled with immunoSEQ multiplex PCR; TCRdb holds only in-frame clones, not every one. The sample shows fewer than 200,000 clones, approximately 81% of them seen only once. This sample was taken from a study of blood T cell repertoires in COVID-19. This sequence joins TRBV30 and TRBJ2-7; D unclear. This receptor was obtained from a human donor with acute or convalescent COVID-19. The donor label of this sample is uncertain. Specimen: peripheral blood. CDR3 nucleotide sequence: TGTGCCTGGAGTGAGTGGCAGTCCTACGAGCAGTACTTC. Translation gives CAWSEWQSYEQYF.